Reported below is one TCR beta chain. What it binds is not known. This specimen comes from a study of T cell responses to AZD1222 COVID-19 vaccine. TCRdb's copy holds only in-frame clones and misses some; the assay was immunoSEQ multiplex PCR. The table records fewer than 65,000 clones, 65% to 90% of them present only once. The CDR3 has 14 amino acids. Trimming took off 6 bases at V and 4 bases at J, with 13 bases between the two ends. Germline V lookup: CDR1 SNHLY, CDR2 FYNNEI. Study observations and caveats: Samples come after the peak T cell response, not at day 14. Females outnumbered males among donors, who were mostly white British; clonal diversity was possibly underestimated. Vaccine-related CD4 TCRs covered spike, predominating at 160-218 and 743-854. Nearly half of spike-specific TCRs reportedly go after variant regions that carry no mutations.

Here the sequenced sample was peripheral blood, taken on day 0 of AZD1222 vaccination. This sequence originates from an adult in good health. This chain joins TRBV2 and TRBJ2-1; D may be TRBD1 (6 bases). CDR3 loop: CASRKDSSYNEQFF. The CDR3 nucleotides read TGTGCCAGCAGGAAGGACAGTTCTTACAATGAGCAGTTCTTC.